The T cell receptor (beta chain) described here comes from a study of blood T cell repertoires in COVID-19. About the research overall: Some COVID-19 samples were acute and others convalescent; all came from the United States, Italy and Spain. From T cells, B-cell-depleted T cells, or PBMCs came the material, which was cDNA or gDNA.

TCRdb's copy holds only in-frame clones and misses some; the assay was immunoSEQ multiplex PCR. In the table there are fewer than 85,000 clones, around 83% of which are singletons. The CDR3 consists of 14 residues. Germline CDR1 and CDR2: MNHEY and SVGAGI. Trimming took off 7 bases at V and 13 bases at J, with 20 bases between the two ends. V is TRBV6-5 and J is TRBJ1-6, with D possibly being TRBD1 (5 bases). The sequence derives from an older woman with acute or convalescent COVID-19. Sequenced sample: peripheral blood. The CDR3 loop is CASNEQGANQPLHF. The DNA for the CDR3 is TGTGCCAGCAACGAGCAGGGCGCAAACCAGCCCCTCCACTTT.